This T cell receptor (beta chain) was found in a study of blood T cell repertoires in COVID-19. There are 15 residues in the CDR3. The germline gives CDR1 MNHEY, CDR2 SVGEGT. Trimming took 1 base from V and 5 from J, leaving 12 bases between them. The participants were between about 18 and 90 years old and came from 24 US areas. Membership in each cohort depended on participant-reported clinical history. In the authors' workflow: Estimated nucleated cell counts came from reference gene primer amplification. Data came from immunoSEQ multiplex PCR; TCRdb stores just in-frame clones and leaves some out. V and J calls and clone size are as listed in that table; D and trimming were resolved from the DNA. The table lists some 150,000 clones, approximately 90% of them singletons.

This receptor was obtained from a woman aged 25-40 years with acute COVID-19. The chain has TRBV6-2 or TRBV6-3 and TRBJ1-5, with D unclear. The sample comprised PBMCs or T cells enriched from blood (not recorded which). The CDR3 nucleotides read TGTGCCAGCAGTTACTTTCCGCATCCAGATCAGCCCCAGCATTTT. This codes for CASSYFPHPDQPQHF.